The rows below give T cell receptor beta chains drawn from one sample of a study of blood T cell repertoires in COVID-19. Measured with immunoSEQ multiplex PCR; TCRdb has only the in-frame clones, and not every one. The repertoire holds some 150,000 clones, with 84% as singletons. The specimen was peripheral blood. The receptors shown here come from a man aged 35-49 years who had recovered from COVID-19. CDR3s include the opening cysteine and the closing phenylalanine or tryptophan. D genes are given only for firm matches. Size values are once, few and many counts, or a class for expanded clones, and some rows have none.

V gene	D gene	clone size	J gene	CDR3 protein	CDR3 DNA
TRBV5-6	TRBD2	once	TRBJ2-1	CASSRPLAGPYNEQFF	TGTGCCAGCAGCCGACCGCTAGCGGGACCTTACAATGAGCAGTTCTTC
TRBV28	.	.	TRBJ2-7	CATRGGAQYEQYF	TGTGCCACCCGTGGGGGGGCGCAATACGAGCAGTACTTC
TRBV6-2/TRBV6-3	.	.	TRBJ1-5	CASSAPGGREYSNQPQHF	TGTGCCAGCAGTGCCCCGGGCGGGAGGGAATATAGCAATCAGCCCCAGCATTTT
TRBV18	TRBD1	once	TRBJ2-5	CASSPLITGDPYGETQYF	TGTGCCAGCTCACCACTTATAACAGGGGACCCCTACGGGGAGACCCAGTACTTC
TRBV7-2	.	.	TRBJ1-5	CASSSRSGTGQPQHF	TGTGCCAGCAGCTCCCGATCCGGGACTGGACAGCCCCAGCATTTT
TRBV20-1	.	.	TRBJ1-2	CSAGAAGGYTF	TGCAGTGCGGGGGCCGCGGGTGGCTACACCTTC
TRBV4-2	.	.	TRBJ1-2	CASSRELPYGYTF	TGTGCCAGCAGCAGGGAGTTACCCTATGGCTACACCTTC
TRBV19	.	.	TRBJ2-1	CASSPTGQNNEQFF	TGTGCCAGTAGCCCTACAGGTCAGAACAATGAGCAGTTCTTC
TRBV28	.	.	TRBJ2-7	CASSTRDTLYEQYF	TGTGCCAGCAGCACCCGGGACACCCTATACGAGCAGTACTTC
TRBV6-5	TRBD1	.	TRBJ2-3	CASLGQFITDTQYF	TGTGCCAGCTTGGGACAGTTCATCACAGATACGCAGTATTTT